The subject of this entry is one T cell receptor beta chain. This sample was included in a study of metastatic and nonmetastatic thyroid tumors. TCRdb re-processed the PCR reads through MiXCR. The sample lists around 59,000 clones; about a sixth were seen once. There are 12 residues in the CDR3. Germline CDR1 and CDR2: GTSNPN and SVGIG (reference sequence). Deletions cut 2 bases from V and 5 bases from J, with 10 bases between. Until they underwent thyroid surgery, no patient had received any treatment. The chain is built from TRBV30 and TRBJ2-7; D is uncertain. The source material was blood. This clonotype originated in a male donor with papillary thyroid cancer or a benign thyroid nodule (not recorded which). Some clones in this sample may be carry-over from other donors' samples. The CDR3 protein is CAWSTVRNEQYF. The CDR3 nucleotides are TGTGCCTGGAGTACGGTCAGGAACGAGCAGTACTTC.